A single T cell receptor (beta chain) is shown here with its context. Its antigen is currently unknown. The data stem from a study of OX40 agonist ivuxolimab in advanced cancers. Study-wide background: One hepatocellular carcinoma and two cutaneous melanoma patients partially responded. General study points: Expanded clones were, on average, more numerous among CD8+ T cells than CD4+.

CDR3 length: 16 residues. Trimming removed 4 bases from V and 1 base from J; junction bases left unmatched: 8. CDR1 is SGHRS, CDR2 YFSETQ, per germline. Repertoires were generated with immunoSEQ multiplex PCR, while TCRdb's copy carries only in-frame clones and drops some. The sample has just over 90,000 clones; 85% to 95% are singletons. This chain joins TRBV5-1 and TRBJ1-1, with 9 bases lining up with TRBD1. This clonotype originated in an adult with an advanced solid tumor such as melanoma, head and neck, liver or kidney cancer. Specimen: CD4+ or CD8+ T cells sorted from blood, collected in a trial of the OX40 agonist ivuxolimab. The CDR3: CASSLSGTGKNTEAFF. CDR3 coding DNA: TGCGCCAGCAGCCTCTCCGGGACAGGGAAGAACACTGAAGCTTTCTTT.